This T cell receptor (beta chain) was profiled in a study of early T cells in non-severe SARS-CoV-2 infection. Study-wide context: Sequencing targeted bulk RNA from unsorted whole blood, leaving chains unpaired. Study-level results: The study's VDJdb matching favored anti-spike CD8 responses and missed private and CD4 specificities.

As concerns this clonotype: What it recognizes is unknown.

Unique molecular identifiers were affixed to single, distinct cDNA molecules. TCRdb recomputed calls from the 5' RACE reads with MiXCR, one row per CDR3 protein. The sample holds about 41,000 distinct CDR3 sequences; 11% are singletons and the top ten take about 9.6%. The CDR3 covers 13 residues. V lost 2 bases to trimming and J lost 3 bases, with 7 bases between them. Germline V gene data show CDR1 as MNHEY and CDR2 as SMNVEV (reference sequence). The TCR comes from an adult who was a healthcare worker with PCR-confirmed SARS-CoV-2 infection or an uninfected control (not recorded which). This chain joins TRBV27 and TRBJ1-1; the D is unclear. Sequences were obtained from whole blood. CDR3 DNA: TGTGCCAGCAGTTTAAGGGAGGACACTGAAGCTTTCTTT. It specifies CASSLREDTEAFF.